This is a list of T cell receptor beta chains from one sample in a study of beta chain features in type 1 diabetes. The assay was immunoSEQ multiplex PCR, and TCRdb's table has in-frame clones only and misses some. The sample contains 310,000 or so clones, about 15% of which appear only once. Sequenced input: naive CD4+ T cells from blood. The receptor source for this set is a man between 18 and 29 years old with type 1 diabetes. Both conserved end residues are part of each CDR3.

J | V | CDR3
TRBJ2-6 | TRBV19 | CASKRVAGANVLTF
TRBJ2-5 | TRBV11-2 | CASRRTSGRETQYF
TRBJ1-6 | TRBV2 | CASLRATGYNSPLHF
TRBJ1-6 | TRBV4-3 | CASSQDRQRINSPLHF
TRBJ1-5 | TRBV4-1 | CASSQGQGFGNQPQHF
TRBJ2-1 | TRBV7-2 | CASSLEWTDNEQFF
TRBJ1-1 | TRBV9 | CASSVDPGVNTEAFF
TRBJ2-1 | TRBV30 | CAWIRDNYNEQFF
TRBJ1-2 | TRBV15 | CATSRERPGLGGYTF
TRBJ1-5 | TRBV11-2 | CASSLAGGSQPQHF
TRBJ2-1 | TRBV5-1 | CASSAQGTRSYNEQFF
TRBJ1-2 | TRBV5-6 | CASSKDRIYGYTF
TRBJ2-5 | TRBV20-1 | CSVRWETQYF
TRBJ2-2 | TRBV18 | CASSPRLAGNTGELFF
TRBJ1-2 | TRBV30 | CAWSQLQDSNGYTF
TRBJ1-1 | TRBV28 | CASILSGQNTEAFF
TRBJ2-1 | TRBV10-3 | CAISERDSHNEQFF
TRBJ2-7 | TRBV6-5 | CASSRLAGGTYEQYF
TRBJ1-5 | TRBV19 | CASTEQVRQPQHF
TRBJ2-3 | TRBV28 | CASSLAGLADTQYF
TRBJ2-5 | TRBV6-1 | CASSGRHANYQETQYF
TRBJ2-5 | TRBV28 | CASSLGVRGLGTQYF